The sequence of this T cell receptor beta chain was determined in a study of a mutant IDH1 vaccine in newly diagnosed glioma. On the study more broadly: Vaccination was launched 4-6 weeks after radiotherapy alone, or with temozolomide cycles.

Noted time point: week 11, during vaccination. Vaccine doses each comprised 300 ug of mutant IDH1 20-mer peptide, with topical imiquimod. Patients carried new grade 3 or 4 IDH1-mutant astrocytomas lacking nuclear ATRX. A remark on this clone: Its antigen is not known.

The trim removed 5 bases at V and 4 bases at J, leaving 5 bases unmatched. CDR3 length equals 15 residues. Per the germline V gene, CDR1 is SEHNR and CDR2 is FQNEAQ (reference sequence). Sequencing was performed with immunoSEQ multiplex PCR; in TCRdb, only in-frame clones are kept and a portion is missing. The sample consists of approximately 110,000 clones, under 90% of them appearing once. The sequences come from PBMCs, collected from a glioma patient whose treatment included an IDH1 peptide vaccine. This chain uses TRBV7-9 with TRBJ2-1; 10 positions match TRBD2. The clonotype originates from a woman aged 45-65 years with glioma. CDR3 loop: CASSASGSSYNEQFF. In DNA form, the CDR3 reads TGTGCCAGCAGCGCTAGCGGGAGCAGTTACAATGAGCAGTTCTTC.